This T cell receptor (beta chain) was sequenced in a study of T-cell reconstitution after alpha-beta-depleted transplantation in children. Overall study results and limits: Reportedly, roughly two months post-transplant, alpha-beta T cells arose from several hundred expanded graft clones.

The CDR3 length is 14 residues. Trimming took off 3 bases at V and 2 bases at J, with 9 bases between the two ends. The germline CDR1 and CDR2 sequences are LNHNV and YYDKDF (reference sequence). The library targeted TCRbeta and was prepared with unique molecular identifiers. Using its own MiXCR run on the PCR reads, TCRdb lists one record per CDR3 protein. This repertoire shows hundreds of thousands of distinct CDR3 sequences, around 13% found once; its top ten account for around 0.8%. In its sample, this clonotype was seen a few times. Its cognate antigen is unknown. The sample was PBMCs, taken before TCRalphabeta/CD19-depleted stem cell transplant. The V call is TRBV15, the J call TRBJ2-3; D not certain. The sequence came from a girl aged 2-10 years with congenital amegakaryocytic thrombocytopenia, due to receive a stem cell transplant. The CDR3 sequence is CATSREPNTDTQYF. CDR3 sequence (DNA): TGTGCCACCAGCAGGGAACCCAACACAGATACGCAGTATTTT.